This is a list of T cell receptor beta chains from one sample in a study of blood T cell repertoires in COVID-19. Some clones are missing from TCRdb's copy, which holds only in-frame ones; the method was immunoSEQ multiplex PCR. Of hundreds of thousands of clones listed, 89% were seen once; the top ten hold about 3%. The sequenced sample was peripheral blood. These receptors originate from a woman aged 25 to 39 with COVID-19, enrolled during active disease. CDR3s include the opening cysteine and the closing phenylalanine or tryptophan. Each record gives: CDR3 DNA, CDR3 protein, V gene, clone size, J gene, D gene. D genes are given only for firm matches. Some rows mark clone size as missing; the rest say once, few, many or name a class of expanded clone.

CDR3 DNA: TGTGCCACCAGCGGCTCCGGGTCGAATAATCAGCCCCAGCATTTT
CDR3 protein: CATSGSGSNNQPQHF
V gene: TRBV15
clone size: .
J gene: TRBJ1-5
D gene: .

CDR3 DNA: TGTGCCAGCAGCCAAGTCGTGTCCGGGGAGCTGTTTTTT
CDR3 protein: CASSQVVSGELFF
V gene: TRBV3-1/TRBV3-2
clone size: .
J gene: TRBJ2-2
D gene: .

CDR3 DNA: TGTGCCAGCAGGGGGGCAGCCAACAACTATGGCTACACCTTC
CDR3 protein: CASRGAANNYGYTF
V gene: TRBV5-5
clone size: .
J gene: TRBJ1-2
D gene: .

CDR3 DNA: TGTGCCAGCAGCTCAGGGACTAGCGGGAGGGCCCGGGAGACCCAGTACTTC
CDR3 protein: CASSSGTSGRARETQYF
V gene: TRBV11-2
clone size: .
J gene: TRBJ2-5
D gene: TRBD2

CDR3 DNA: TGTGCCAGCAGCCCTTACAAACTCAAGACAGGGACAAATCAGCCCCAGCATTTT
CDR3 protein: CASSPYKLKTGTNQPQHF
V gene: TRBV27
clone size: .
J gene: TRBJ1-5
D gene: TRBD1

CDR3 DNA: TGTGCCAGCAGCCCGGGACAGGTGACGCTGAACACTGAAGCTTTCTTT
CDR3 protein: CASSPGQVTLNTEAFF
V gene: TRBV28
clone size: .
J gene: TRBJ1-1
D gene: TRBD1

CDR3 DNA: TGTGCCAGCAGCTTGGGAGGGAACTCCTATAATTCACCCCTCCACTTT
CDR3 protein: CASSLGGNSYNSPLHF
V gene: TRBV5-6
clone size: .
J gene: TRBJ1-6
D gene: .

CDR3 DNA: TGTGCCAGCAGCCGACAAAAGGACAGGTCGAACACTGAAGCTTTCTTT
CDR3 protein: CASSRQKDRSNTEAFF
V gene: TRBV5-4
clone size: .
J gene: TRBJ1-1
D gene: TRBD1

CDR3 DNA: TGTGCCTGGACCCGCTTCGACAGACTGAACACTGAAGCTTTCTTT
CDR3 protein: CAWTRFDRLNTEAFF
V gene: TRBV30
clone size: once
J gene: TRBJ1-1
D gene: .

CDR3 DNA: TGTGCCAGCAGTCTTGAATCGGGGGGCCATCAGCCCCAGCATTTT
CDR3 protein: CASSLESGGHQPQHF
V gene: TRBV27
clone size: .
J gene: TRBJ1-5
D gene: .

CDR3 DNA: TGTGCCAGCTCACCACGCCCGGGAGACAATCAGCCCCAGCATTTT
CDR3 protein: CASSPRPGDNQPQHF
V gene: TRBV18
clone size: .
J gene: TRBJ1-5
D gene: .

CDR3 DNA: TGTGCCAGCAGCAGCCGGGACATCACATCCGAGGTCACCTTC
CDR3 protein: CASSSRDITSEVTF
V gene: TRBV6-2/TRBV6-3
clone size: .
J gene: TRBJ1-2
D gene: .

CDR3 DNA: TGCGCCAGCAGCCCTGGACACCCGGGCGATGAGCAGTTCTTC
CDR3 protein: CASSPGHPGDEQFF
V gene: TRBV4-3
clone size: few
J gene: TRBJ2-1
D gene: .

CDR3 DNA: TGTGCCAGCTCCCAGACAGGGAAGGATCATGTTGGCTACACCTTC
CDR3 protein: CASSQTGKDHVGYTF
V gene: TRBV18
clone size: .
J gene: TRBJ1-2
D gene: TRBD1

CDR3 DNA: TGTGCCTGGAGCGGAGCGGGGAATTCGAACACTGAAGCTTTCTTT
CDR3 protein: CAWSGAGNSNTEAFF
V gene: TRBV30
clone size: .
J gene: TRBJ1-1
D gene: .

CDR3 DNA: TGTGCCAGCAGCTCACAGGGGGGACGGTCCCTCCACTTT
CDR3 protein: CASSSQGGRSLHF
V gene: TRBV5-6
clone size: .
J gene: TRBJ1-6
D gene: TRBD1

CDR3 DNA: TGTGCCAGCAGTGGGGCGGGCGTAGCGGGGGCCCACAATGAGCAGTTCTTC
CDR3 protein: CASSGAGVAGAHNEQFF
V gene: TRBV28
clone size: .
J gene: TRBJ2-1
D gene: TRBD2

CDR3 DNA: TGTGCCAGCCAAAGCGCCCACGTTGTAGAAACTAGCACAGATACGCAGTATTTT
CDR3 protein: CASQSAHVVETSTDTQYF
V gene: TRBV3-1/TRBV3-2
clone size: .
J gene: TRBJ2-3
D gene: .

CDR3 DNA: TGTGCCAATCAGTTCTCCGGGGGAAACACCATATATTTT
CDR3 protein: CANQFSGGNTIYF
V gene: TRBV7-9
clone size: .
J gene: TRBJ1-3
D gene: .

CDR3 DNA: TGTGCCAGCACCTTAGGGGACAGGTTCCGCTCTGGGGCCAACGTCCTGACTTTC
CDR3 protein: CASTLGDRFRSGANVLTF
V gene: TRBV28
clone size: .
J gene: TRBJ2-6
D gene: TRBD1